This T cell receptor beta chain was recovered during a study of T cell responses to AZD1222 COVID-19 vaccine (dated by TCRdb to about 2021). Regarding the study in general: AZD1222 recipients with second doses at about 4 weeks or about 12 weeks were pooled, because spike-specific TCR depth and breadth did not differ between schedules. A total of 233 trial participants underwent TCR sequencing, of whom 207 received two doses of AZD1222 and about 25 received two doses of the MenACWY control vaccine. Trial participants were enrolled into age subgroups of 18-55, 56-69 and 70-plus years, which contained about 150, 27 and 61 TCR-sequenced participants, respectively. The investigation overall reported the following: Conclusions about previously exposed vaccinees are limited, since just five to seven AZD1222 recipients were seropositive for SARS-CoV-2 at baseline. In the small 56-69-year group, the increase in depth fell short of significance, most likely because of low power. Because no day 14 peak-response samples were available, the repertoires could be characterized only after the peak T cell response. After two AZD1222 doses, spike-specific TCR breadth and depth were significantly higher than at day 0 and than in MenACWY recipients. Reportedly, close to half of the unique spike-specific TCRs recognized epitopes lying outside the regions that are mutated in the B.1.351 and B.1.1.7 variants. Participants were mostly white British, with more females than males. The authors suggested clonal diversity may have been underestimated. The whole spike protein was spanned by vaccine-associated CD4 TCRs, and dominant responses were seen in regions 160-218 and 743-854.

The CDR3 regions of human TCRbeta chains were subjected to immunosequencing. The paper's data handling went like this. Repertoire TCRs were checked for matches against a reference library of SARS-CoV-2-specific TCRs that had been generated using the MIRA antigen-specificity platform. Breadth was defined as the fraction of unique TCRs that were SARS-CoV-2-associated, and depth was defined as the fraction of total T cells that were SARS-CoV-2-associated. Using the MIRA data, each spike-specific TCR was mapped to the spike region that the TCR reacts to and placed in a CD4 or CD8 class. Log10-transformed breadth and depth values were compared by one-way ANOVA with Sidak's multiple comparisons tests. TCRdb took this table from immuneACCESS and kept in-frame rearrangements with V and J called. Such tables lack part of the clones; where checked against another copy, unresolved V genes explain under half of the gap, and the rest is unexplained. The V and J calls and clone size come from that table; D and trimming were worked out from the DNA. This sample has 90,000 to 120,000 clones in its table, and around 94% of those were observed once. The ten top clones hold around 2% of the sample.

On this clone: The antigen it binds to is not known. No base-level quality is on record; no much larger clone is a single base apart.

The meaning of the sample's time point label: baseline before first vaccination. Vaccinee samples came from UK trials COV001 and COV002, including a single-blind randomized controlled phase 2/3 trial of AZD1222 (ChAdOx1 nCoV-19) in healthy adults. For TCRbeta chain sequencing, PBMC samples from trial participants were taken at day 0 and at day 28 after the second dose. From the germline V gene, CDR1 is SGHTA and CDR2 is FQGTGA. CDR3 length: 15 amino acids, cysteine to phenylalanine. Only the CDR3 DNA is retained, 45 bases long and in frame from the first base. Here V drops 2 bases and J drops 6 bases, and the junction holds 8 bases not matched to any gene.

The sequencing used peripheral blood, collected on day 0 of AZD1222 vaccination. The V and J genes are TRBV7-3 and TRBJ2-7, with 9 bases aligning to TRBD2. This TCR derives from an adult in good health. The CDR3 region: CASSLGNSGSSEQYF. The nucleotides are TGTGCCAGCAGCTTAGGGAATAGCGGGAGTTCCGAGCAGTACTTC. The entire variable domain, with the stretches around the CDR3 drawn from the reference TRBV7-3 and TRBJ2-7 proteins, is GAGVSQTPSNKVTEKGKYVELRCDPISGHTALYWYRQSLGQGPEFLIYFQGTGAADDSGLPNDRFFAVRPEGSVSTLKIQRTERGDSAVYLCASSLGNSGSSEQYFGPGTRLTVT.